The 28 T cell receptor beta chains reported below all come from one sample, sequenced in a study of siplizumab effects on memory and regulatory T cells. Data came from immunoSEQ multiplex PCR; TCRdb stores just in-frame clones and leaves some out. The sample has some 97,000 clones; about 92% are singletons. The sample consisted of Tregs sorted from blood. Receptors were obtained from a human donor in good health.

This clone has a single count. The chain joins TRBV18 to TRBJ2-3, with 13 nucleotides matching TRBD2. V shed 4 bases and J 0 bases; nucleotides not matched to a gene: 10. This CDR3 is 19 amino acids long. Germline CDR1 is KGHSH and CDR2 is LQKENI. The CDR3 region has the DNA TGTGCCAGCTCACAACGGACTAGCGGGAGAGCCCTTAGCACAGATACGCAGTATTTT. Amino acid sequence: CASSQRTSGRALSTDTQYF.

Comments on this clone: The sample contains more than one DNA sequence encoding this CDR3. The chain has TRBV7-3 and TRBJ2-5; a weak D match, TRBD2 (7 bases). The length of the CDR3 is 13 residues. V lost 2 bases to trimming and J lost 7 bases, with 11 bases between them. CDR1 is SGHTA and CDR2 is FQGTGA in the germline V gene. The DNA for the CDR3 is TGTGCCAGCAGCTTAGTGAGGGGGGGGACCCAGTACTTC. It specifies CASSLVRGGTQYF.

The gene calls are TRBV7-8 and TRBJ1-5; D gene ambiguous. The CDR3 runs to 16 residues. CDR1 is SGHVS, CDR2 FQNEAQ, per germline. The V gene lost 1 base and the J gene lost 0 bases, with 10 bases spanning the gap. CDR3 loop: CASSLGRGFSNQPQHF. DNA of the CDR3: TGTGCCAGCAGCTTAGGACGAGGCTTTAGCAATCAGCCCCAGCATTTT.

V and J are TRBV19 and TRBJ1-5; 7 nucleotides match TRBD1. CDR1 is LNHDA and CDR2 is SQIVND in the germline V gene (reference sequence). V trimming: 7 bases; J trimming: 0 bases; junction bases outside the gene matches: 6. This CDR3 contains 15 residues. The CDR3 region has the DNA TGTGCCAGTACATTCGGGACAGATAGCAATCAGCCCCAGCATTTT. Residues: CASTFGTDSNQPQHF.

The chain couples TRBV19 to TRBJ2-3; TRBD1 matches 9 bases. Germline CDR1 and CDR2: LNHDA and SQIVND (reference sequence). Unmatched junction bases numbered 10, after V lost 7 bases and J lost 5 bases. The CDR3 spans 15 residues. The CDR3: CASNPTGGLGDTQYF. The CDR3 DNA sequence: TGTGCCAGTAACCCGACAGGGGGTCTTGGAGATACGCAGTATTTT. Full variable domain (outside the CDR3, taken from reference TRBV19 and TRBJ2-3): DGGITQSPKYLFRKEGQNVTLSCEQNLNHDAMYWYRQDPGQGLRLIYYSQIVNDFQKGDIAEGYSVSREKKESFPLTVTSAQKNPTAFYLCASNPTGGLGDTQYFGPGTRLTVL.

V and J are TRBV6-4 and TRBJ2-1; 10 bases are shared with TRBD2. V shed 4 bases, J shed 7 bases, and the junction held 7 bases outside the gene matches. Germline V gene sequence: CDR1 MRHNA, CDR2 SNTAGT. This CDR3 contains 15 residues. The CDR3 region is CASSVLAGEMNEQFF. CDR3 DNA: TGTGCCAGCAGTGTCCTAGCGGGAGAAATGAATGAGCAGTTCTTC.

V gene TRBV19 combines with J gene TRBJ2-1; 13 positions agree with TRBD2. The CDR3 runs 14 residues. In germline, CDR1 is LNHDA, CDR2 SQIVND (reference sequence). V was clipped by 5 bases and J by 9 bases; unmatched bases: 4. The chain's CDR3 is CASSPRLAGGEQFF. CDR3 nucleotides: TGTGCCAGTAGTCCCCGACTAGCGGGAGGTGAGCAGTTCTTC.

The chain recombines TRBV12-5 with TRBJ1-2; D gene uncertain. Trimming took 4 bases from V and 6 from J, leaving 12 bases between them. The CDR3 has 13 amino acids. The germline gives CDR1 LGHNT, CDR2 FRNRAP. The CDR3 DNA reads as TGTGCTAGTGGTTACCTGGGCCGGGATGGCTACACCTTC. Translation: CASGYLGRDGYTF.

The chain uses TRBV5-6 and TRBJ2-2; 7 nucleotides match TRBD1. This CDR3 has 16 residues. Germline V lookup: CDR1 SGHDT, CDR2 YYEEEE. Trimming at V came to 3 bases and at J to 1 base, leaving 6 bases not matched to a gene. CDR3 in amino acids: CASSSRRTGNTGELFF. In nucleotides, the CDR3 is TGTGCCAGCAGCTCTAGACGGACAGGGAACACCGGGGAGCTGTTTTTT.

The gene calls are TRBV7-9 and TRBJ2-1; no definite D call. Trimming cost V 1 base and J 3 bases, with 13 bases left between them. CDR3 size: 16 residues. Per the germline V gene, CDR1 is SEHNR and CDR2 is FQNEAQ (reference sequence). The CDR3 reads CASSLVSLPRYNEQFF. The CDR3 region has the DNA TGTGCCAGCAGCTTAGTTTCCCTTCCCCGCTACAATGAGCAGTTCTTC.

The gene calls are TRBV28 and TRBJ1-1; D remains unclear. The germline V and J ends were trimmed by 3 bases and 1 base, with 15 bases remaining between them. Germline V gene lookup returns CDR1 MDHEN and CDR2 SYDVKM. The CDR3 runs 16 residues. CDR3 nucleotides: TGTGCCAGCAGTTTGTCTCTGCGGCGGCGGAACACTGAAGCTTTCTTT. Protein product: CASSLSLRRRNTEAFF. The full variable domain, in which reference TRBV28 and TRBJ1-1 provide the parts outside the CDR3, is DVKVTQSSRYLVKRTGEKVFLECVQDMDHENMFWYRQDPGLGLRLIYFSYDVKMKEKGDIPEGYSVSREKKERFSLILESASTNQTSMYLCASSLSLRRRNTEAFFGQGTRLTVV.

This clone appeared a single time. As DNA, the CDR3 is TGCAGTGCTAGATCCGCGTACGAAGCTTTCTTT. Encoded protein: CSARSAYEAFF. The rearrangement links TRBV20-1 to TRBJ1-1; the D is unclear. V gave up 2 bases and J gave up 8 bases, with 9 bases separating them. CDR1 is DFQATT, CDR2 SNEGSKA, per germline (reference sequence). The length of the CDR3 is 11 residues.

The V and J genes are TRBV6-6 and TRBJ2-2; 7 nucleotides align to TRBD2. V was clipped by 5 bases and J by 1 base; unmatched bases: 7. CDR1 is MNHNY and CDR2 is SVGAGI in the germline V gene (reference sequence). This CDR3 spans 16 amino acids. The CDR3 loop is CASSPWGGGNTGELFF. The CDR3 DNA reads TGTGCCAGCAGTCCTTGGGGCGGGGGGAACACCGGGGAGCTGTTTTTT.

This chain uses TRBV7-9 with TRBJ2-1; D not certain. The germline V and J ends were trimmed by 4 bases and 7 bases, with 14 bases remaining between them. The CDR3 extends over 14 amino acids. CDR1 and CDR2 from the germline V gene are SEHNR and FQNEAQ (reference sequence). The CDR3: CASSSYDQDNEQFF. The CDR3 coding sequence is TGTGCCAGCAGCTCCTACGACCAAGATAATGAGCAGTTCTTC.

V is TRBV6-4 and J is TRBJ2-4; 9 bases line up with TRBD2. The CDR3 covers 19 residues. CDR1 and CDR2 (germline): MRHNA, SNTAGT. Trimming took 4 bases from V and 5 from J; bases not matched to a gene: 18. The CDR3 sequence: CASSVPEWLAGSRENIQYF. In DNA form, the CDR3 reads TGTGCCAGCAGTGTCCCCGAGTGGCTAGCGGGATCCCGAGAAAACATTCAGTACTTC.

The chain recombines TRBV21-1 with TRBJ1-4. TRBV21-1 is recorded as a pseudogene. This CDR3 has 10 amino acids. The CDR3 coding sequence is TGTGCCTTGGGTGGGGAAAAACTGTTTTTT. Translated: CALGGEKLFF.

V is TRBV27 and J is TRBJ1-1; D is unclear. CDR1 and CDR2 from the germline V gene are MNHEY and SMNVEV (reference sequence). V was trimmed by 0 bases and J by 5 bases, leaving 13 bases between them. The CDR3 loop spans 15 amino acids. CDR3 bases: TGTGCCAGCAGTTTATCCAATGTAATTCGGACTGAAGCTTTCTTT. This gives the protein CASSLSNVIRTEAFF.

This chain joins TRBV27 and TRBJ2-1; TRBD2 agrees at 11 bases. Per germline, CDR1 MNHEY and CDR2 SMNVEV (reference sequence). The CDR3 is 14 amino acids. Trimming cost V 5 bases and J 4 bases; bases outside gene matches: 1. The CDR3 DNA is TGTGCCAGCAGTCGACTAGCGGGATACAATGAGCAGTTCTTC. Its translation is CASSRLAGYNEQFF.

The chain has TRBV5-1 and TRBJ2-3; D uncertain. The V and J ends lost 0 bases and 2 bases respectively, with 10 bases between them. Germline values: CDR1 SGHRS, CDR2 YFSETQ. This CDR3 is built from 15 residues. CDR3 residues: CASSLVTADTDTQYF. Here the CDR3 DNA reads TGCGCCAGCAGCTTGGTTACTGCCGACACAGATACGCAGTATTTT.

This sequence joins TRBV5-1 and TRBJ2-7; the match to TRBD2 covers 8 bases. V trimming: 0 bases; J trimming: 2 bases; junction bases outside the gene matches: 4. Germline CDR1 and CDR2: SGHRS and YFSETQ. The length of the CDR3 is 15 residues. CDR3 protein: CASSLGSSGPYEQYF. CDR3 DNA: TGCGCCAGCAGCTTGGGGTCTAGCGGGCCCTACGAGCAGTACTTC.

The gene calls are TRBV15 and TRBJ2-5, with TRBD1 identical over 7 bases. This CDR3 is 15 amino acids long. Trimming removed 1 base from V and 4 bases from J; junction bases left unmatched: 6. Germline CDR1 is LNHNV and CDR2 is YYDKDF (reference sequence). CDR3 protein: CATSRGRAGGETQYF. CDR3 nucleotides: TGTGCCACCAGCAGAGGACGTGCAGGGGGAGAGACCCAGTACTTC. Full variable domain (remainder filled in from reference TRBV15 and TRBJ2-5): DAMVIQNPRYQVTQFGKPVTLSCSQTLNHNVMYWYQQKSSQAPKLLFHYYDKDFNNEADTPDNFQSRRPNTSFCFLDIRSPGLGDTAMYLCATSRGRAGGETQYFGPGTRLLVL.

The chain uses TRBV6-4 and TRBJ1-5; D ambiguous. Trimming took off 7 bases at V and 4 bases at J, with 8 bases between the two ends. The germline V gene has CDR1 MRHNA and CDR2 SNTAGT. The CDR3 covers 12 residues. This CDR3 is CASTGRNQPQHF. DNA of the CDR3: TGTGCCAGCACCGGTCGTAATCAGCCCCAGCATTTT.

V is TRBV6-6 and J is TRBJ1-6; D unclear. CDR3 size: 13 residues. Germline V lookup: CDR1 MNHNY, CDR2 SVGAGI (reference sequence). V lost 7 bases and J lost 9, with 13 bases in between. CDR3 sequence: CASTVWWSSPLHF. The CDR3 DNA follows: TGTGCCAGCACAGTGTGGTGGAGTTCACCCCTCCACTTT.

The rearrangement uses TRBV6-1 and TRBJ2-7; no reliable D call. The CDR3 covers 11 residues. V lost 5 bases, J lost 6 bases, and 8 bases lay in between. Germline assignment: CDR1 MNHNS and CDR2 SASEGT. CDR3 sequence: CASSPSSEQYF. The CDR3 bases are TGTGCCAGCAGTCCAAGTTCCGAGCAGTACTTC.

This clone was counted a few times. The chain carries TRBV28 and TRBJ2-3, with D possibly matching TRBD2 (5 bases). Trimming took off 2 bases at V and 4 bases at J, with 25 bases between the two ends. Germline CDR1 MDHEN, CDR2 SYDVKM. CDR3 length equals 19 residues. CDR3 region: CASSLRTPSSAGHPDTQYF. In nucleotides, the CDR3 is TGTGCCAGCAGTTTACGGACTCCCTCCAGTGCTGGTCACCCAGATACGCAGTATTTT.

The rearrangement links TRBV11-2 to TRBJ2-1, with TRBD2 matching over 12 bases. Germline CDR1 and CDR2: SGHAT and FQNNGV. V gave up 4 bases and J gave up 8 bases; unmatched junction bases: 9. CDR3 length equals 16 residues. DNA of the CDR3: TGTGCCAGCAGCTCGCTAGCGGGAGGGATTTTGTATGAGCAGTTCTTC. This sequence encodes CASSSLAGGILYEQFF.

CDR3 sequence (DNA): TGTGCCAGCAGTCAACCGACAGGGCTCTCCTACGAGCAGTACTTC. Its translation: CASSQPTGLSYEQYF. The chain employs TRBV28 and TRBJ2-7, with 7 bases identical to TRBD1. With V trimmed by 5 bases and J by 0 bases, 7 bases remained unmatched. Germline CDR1 and CDR2: MDHEN and SYDVKM. The CDR3 sequence is 15 residues long.

The gene calls are TRBV19 and TRBJ1-2; D remains unclear. V lost 5 bases, J lost 8 bases, and 15 bases lay in between. The CDR3 sequence is 13 residues long. Germline loops: CDR1 LNHDA, CDR2 SQIVND (reference sequence). This chain's CDR3 is CASSSRSAEGYTF. CDR3 bases: TGTGCCAGTAGTTCCCGATCGGCGGAGGGCTACACCTTC. The full variable domain, in which reference TRBV19 and TRBJ1-2 provide the parts outside the CDR3, is DGGITQSPKYLFRKEGQNVTLSCEQNLNHDAMYWYRQDPGQGLRLIYYSQIVNDFQKGDIAEGYSVSREKKESFPLTVTSAQKNPTAFYLCASSSRSAEGYTFGSGTRLTVV.